These T cell receptor beta chains were read from a single sample in a study of T cell repertoires in cytomegalovirus infection. One entry per CDR3 protein results from TCRdb running MiXCR on the reads. The repertoire has tens of thousands of distinct CDR3 sequences, around a fifth of them found once; the top ten carry roughly 75%. Antigens for these TCRs are unknown. The sequencing here drew on CD8+ T cells from cultured PBMCs, taken from culture after CMV antigen stimulation. The receptors come from a human donor in good health (CMV status not recorded). Some clones in this sample may be carry-over from other donors' samples. The CDR3 runs from the conserved cysteine through the conserved F or W. Fields, in order: J gene, V gene, CDR3 protein.

TRBJ2-3 TRBV7-6 CASSLLSGTSTDTQYF
TRBJ2-2 TRBV7-2 CASRGPGELFF
TRBJ2-7 TRBV6-2/TRBV6-3 CASGKVYYEQYF
TRBJ2-3 TRBV7-2 CASSLAWAKDTQYF
TRBJ2-7 TRBV28 CASSLSTIMRAGSYEQYF
TRBJ1-1 TRBV12-3/TRBV12-4 CASGNFEAFF
TRBJ1-3 TRBV7-2 CASSLAPPAAGNTIYF
TRBJ1-5 TRBV7-8 CASSSRESSNQPQHF
TRBJ1-1 TRBV7-9 CASSPRSTNTEAFF
TRBJ2-5 TRBV10-3 CAISGTGGLQETQYF
TRBJ1-6 TRBV7-2 CASSRRDREFYNSPLHF
TRBJ2-7 TRBV6-2/TRBV6-3 CASSYTGPSPEQYF
TRBJ2-3 TRBV3-1 CASSPRLAGSTDTQYF
TRBJ1-5 TRBV7-8 CASSLYRDREYSNQPQHF
TRBJ2-1 TRBV7-2 CASRPRGDINNEQFF
TRBJ2-2 TRBV20-1 CSAATDGELFF
TRBJ1-5 TRBV7-6 CASSLRGGGNQPQHF
TRBJ2-1 TRBV6-1 CASSVQAGGANEQFF
TRBJ1-6 TRBV7-6 CASSRNEGALNSPLHF
TRBJ2-7 TRBV7-2 CASSLEAGDPKLEQYF
TRBJ1-1 TRBV7-2 CASSLVGGRVRSGTEAFF
TRBJ1-6 TRBV6-2/TRBV6-3 CASSYVERNSPLHF
TRBJ2-3 TRBV4-1 CASSQETYTDTQYF
TRBJ2-1 TRBV5-6 CASSFGPRDRGHNEQFF
TRBJ2-1 TRBV4-2 CASSQELTRTSGGLGEQFF
TRBJ1-4 TRBV6-2/TRBV6-3 CASSRRGAGEKLFF
TRBJ2-3 TRBV10-1 CASSEVAGGTSTDTQYF
TRBJ2-6 TRBV6-1 CASSGTSKPKSGANVLTF
TRBJ2-1 TRBV20-1 CSARWPSRSYNEQFF
TRBJ2-3 TRBV7-8 CASSISGTGEYTDTQYF
TRBJ2-7 TRBV7-9 CASSLSTSGGTPYEQYF
TRBJ2-5 TRBV6-2/TRBV6-3 CASSFLSGGAQETQYF
TRBJ2-2 TRBV6-2/TRBV6-3 CASRWGLGGELFF
TRBJ1-4 TRBV12-3/TRBV12-4 CASSTPGAYNEKLFF
TRBJ2-2 TRBV7-8 CASSLVGTSTGELFF
TRBJ2-1 TRBV4-3 CASSQIEHNEQFF
TRBJ2-3 TRBV7-8 CASSFWGAATPTDTQYF
TRBJ1-5 TRBV6-6 CASSYSNRGQFNQPQHF
TRBJ1-1 TRBV25-1 CASSRGGEAEAFF
TRBJ1-2 TRBV4-1 CASSQDRGQGDGYTF
TRBJ2-1 TRBV12-3/TRBV12-4 CASRGPDNEQFF
TRBJ1-1 TRBV19 CASSLRGKTEAFF
TRBJ1-5 TRBV6-5 CASSTAFNQPQHF
TRBJ1-1 TRBV4-1 CASSLTTTGNTEAFF
TRBJ1-3 TRBV7-8 CASSKTDFSGNTIYF
TRBJ2-7 TRBV28 CASSLTESYEQYF
TRBJ1-6 TRBV7-9 CASSPGQGISPLHF
TRBJ2-2 TRBV27 CASSEGQFVTGELFF
TRBJ2-3 TRBV7-6 CASSLGSSGSNADTQYF
TRBJ1-5 TRBV6-1 CASSVRPSSNQPQHF
TRBJ2-1 TRBV6-1 CASSRQQEMNEQFF
TRBJ2-3 TRBV7-7 CASSRSGGATDTQYF